These T cell receptor beta chains were read from a single sample in a study of T cells after yellow fever vaccination. TCRdb redid the calling of the 5' RACE reads with MiXCR, one entry per CDR3 protein. The table has under 500,000 distinct CDR3 sequences, under 20% seen once. The source was PBMCs, collected before the yellow fever booster vaccination. These receptors all stem from a man aged 18 to 30 who received the YFV17D yellow fever vaccine. Both conserved end residues are part of each CDR3. The D gene is left open where the match is weak. Clone size is given for some rows only: seen once, a few or many times, or a class if the clone is expanded.

TGCAGTGCTAGAGATCAGGGCAGGGAGCGCTATGGCTACACCTTC	CSARDQGRERYGYTF	TRBV20-1	TRBJ1-2	15	many	NA
TGTGCCAGCAGTTTAACTAGCGGAAACACCGGGGAGCTGTTTTTT	CASSLTSGNTGELFF	TRBV7-9	TRBJ2-2	15	many	TRBD2
TGTGCCAGCAGACCCTCTACAAACATTCAGTACTTC	CASRPSTNIQYF	TRBV6-2/TRBV6-3	TRBJ2-4	12	NA	NA
TGTGCCAGCAGCCATAGGCGTATTTTCAGGGGGAAAAGGGATTCACCCCTCCACTTT	CASSHRRIFRGKRDSPLHF	TRBV4-2	TRBJ1-6	19	NA	TRBD1
TGTGCCAGCAGCTTAGCCCCGCCGGGCAGGGGAGGCAATCAGCCCCAGCATTTT	CASSLAPPGRGGNQPQHF	TRBV7-9	TRBJ1-5	18	few	NA
TGTGCCAGCAGCCGAGGACAGGGGGCGGGGGAGACCCAGTACTTC	CASSRGQGAGETQYF	TRBV14	TRBJ2-5	15	NA	TRBD1
TGTGCCAGCTCACGGGGGAACTATGGCTACACCTTC	CASSRGNYGYTF	TRBV18	TRBJ1-2	12	few	NA
TGCGCCAGCAGCTTGCAATTTTCAGGGAACACTGAAGCTTTCTTT	CASSLQFSGNTEAFF	TRBV5-1	TRBJ1-1	15	few	NA
TGCGCCAGCAGCCAAGAAGACCGGATAGGACGGAACACCATATATTTT	CASSQEDRIGRNTIYF	TRBV4-3	TRBJ1-3	16	NA	NA
TGTGCCAGCAGCGTGACAGGGGAGGTCAATCAGCCCCAGCATTTT	CASSVTGEVNQPQHF	TRBV11-2	TRBJ1-5	15	few	TRBD1
TGTGCCAGCAGCTTGGCATCAGGGGATGAGCAGTTCTTC	CASSLASGDEQFF	TRBV5-8	TRBJ2-1	13	few	NA
TGCGCCAGCAGCCAAGAGGAGAGACAATACTATGGCTACACCTTC	CASSQEERQYYGYTF	TRBV4-3	TRBJ1-2	15	NA	NA
TGTGCCAGCAGCCAAGGGGAAGTGGACATTCAGTACTTC	CASSQGEVDIQYF	TRBV3-1	TRBJ2-4	13	few	NA
TGTGCCACCAGCAGCGGGACAGGGGGTCTCAATGAGCAGTTCTTC	CATSSGTGGLNEQFF	TRBV15	TRBJ2-1	15	NA	TRBD1
TGTGCCAGCAGCCAAGATGGGCATTCTAACTATGGCTACACCTTC	CASSQDGHSNYGYTF	TRBV4-2	TRBJ1-2	15	NA	NA
TGTGCCACCAGCAGTCCTGGGAGGGGCAATCAGCCCCAGCATTTT	CATSSPGRGNQPQHF	TRBV15	TRBJ1-5	15	NA	NA
TGCGCCAGCAACCGGGGGAGGACTTCAGACACAGATACGCAGTATTTT	CASNRGRTSDTDTQYF	TRBV5-1	TRBJ2-3	16	few	NA
TGTGCCAGCAGTTTTACAGGAATGAGGACTGAAGCTTTCTTT	CASSFTGMRTEAFF	TRBV12-3/TRBV12-4	TRBJ1-1	14	NA	NA
TGCGCCAGCAGCCAGTGGAAGGCCAAAAACATTCAGTACTTC	CASSQWKAKNIQYF	TRBV4-1	TRBJ2-4	14	few	NA
TGTGCCAGCAGCTCCCGGCGGGGGGGGCCTGATGAGCAGTTCTTC	CASSSRRGGPDEQFF	TRBV5-6	TRBJ2-1	15	NA	TRBD2
TGTGCCAGCAGCTTACCTACCGGGACAGGGGGCGAGGCCACTGAAGCTTTCTTT	CASSLPTGTGGEATEAFF	TRBV7-8	TRBJ1-1	18	many	TRBD1
TGTGCCAGCAGCCAAGGGCATGGACCGCAGGGTGGGCAGTTCTTC	CASSQGHGPQGGQFF	TRBV3-1	TRBJ2-1	15	few	NA
TGTGCCAGCAGGAACGGACTAGGCAATGAGCAGTTCTTC	CASRNGLGNEQFF	TRBV7-3	TRBJ2-1	13	few	TRBD2
TGTGCCAGCAGTTACAGGGCCGTCAATCAGCCCCAGCATTTT	CASSYRAVNQPQHF	TRBV6-5	TRBJ1-5	14	few	NA
TGTGCCATCAGTGAGTGGACGACAGGAAAGTACAATGAGCAGTTCTTC	CAISEWTTGKYNEQFF	TRBV10-3	TRBJ2-1	16	NA	NA
TGCGCCAGCAGCTCGACTCGACTAGCCCTTTATCAAGAGACCCAGTACTTC	CASSSTRLALYQETQYF	TRBV5-1	TRBJ2-5	17	few	TRBD2
TGTGCCAGCAGTTTATCGGGTAGCGGGTCCTACGAGCAGTACTTC	CASSLSGSGSYEQYF	TRBV27	TRBJ2-7	15	NA	TRBD2
TGCAGCGTTGATGGCCCAGGGAGGACCGGGGAGCTGTTTTTT	CSVDGPGRTGELFF	TRBV29-1	TRBJ2-2	14	few	NA
TGTGCCAGTTTCTTCCCGGGTCGCACAGATACGCAGTATTTT	CASFFPGRTDTQYF	TRBV12-3/TRBV12-4	TRBJ2-3	14	few	NA
TGTGCCAGCAGCTTAGTGCGGGGGGGCCAGGATACGCAGTATTTT	CASSLVRGGQDTQYF	TRBV7-2	TRBJ2-3	15	few	TRBD2
TGTGCCAGCAGCCTCAACTGGGGGGGGATGAGCAATCAGCCCCAGCATTTT	CASSLNWGGMSNQPQHF	TRBV12-3/TRBV12-4	TRBJ1-5	17	few	NA
TGCAGTGCTACCGAGGAGACCCAGTACTTC	CSATEETQYF	TRBV20-1	TRBJ2-5	10	NA	NA
TGCGCCAGCAGCCCCGCTGAGGGGAGGGAGACCCAGTACTTC	CASSPAEGRETQYF	TRBV5-1	TRBJ2-5	14	NA	NA
TGCGCCAGCAGCTTTGGACTCGACGCTGAAGCTTTCTTT	CASSFGLDAEAFF	TRBV5-1	TRBJ1-1	13	NA	NA
TGTGCCAGCAGCTTCACAGGGGGGCCCTACAATGAGCAGTTCTTC	CASSFTGGPYNEQFF	TRBV7-3	TRBJ2-1	15	NA	TRBD1
TGTGCCATCAGAAGGACAGGGACTGGGGATACGCAGTATTTT	CAIRRTGTGDTQYF	TRBV10-3	TRBJ2-3	14	NA	TRBD1
TGTGCCAGCAGCGACAGGAACTCCAATGAGCAGTTCTTC	CASSDRNSNEQFF	TRBV6-2/TRBV6-3	TRBJ2-1	13	NA	NA
TGCGCCAGCAGCTTGGGGTCCACCCAAACTTACGAGCAGTACTTC	CASSLGSTQTYEQYF	TRBV5-1	TRBJ2-7	15	NA	NA
TGCGCCAGCAGCCAAGAGAAGACCTCTTGGCCTGGAAACACCATATATTTT	CASSQEKTSWPGNTIYF	TRBV4-3	TRBJ1-3	17	NA	NA
TGCAGTGCTAGAGACCCAGCGGGGGCCACAGATACGCAGTATTTT	CSARDPAGATDTQYF	TRBV20-1	TRBJ2-3	15	NA	TRBD2
TGCGCCAGCAGCCAAGGGATCGCCTCACCCCTCCACTTT	CASSQGIASPLHF	TRBV4-3	TRBJ1-6	13	NA	NA
TGTGCCAGCAGCCAAGATGTGGACAGGGGATACCAGCCCCAGCATTTT	CASSQDVDRGYQPQHF	TRBV4-2	TRBJ1-5	16	few	TRBD1
TGTGCCAGCTCACCTCAGGCGGGGTCCTATAATTCACCCCTCCACTTT	CASSPQAGSYNSPLHF	TRBV18	TRBJ1-6	16	NA	NA
TGCAGTGCTAGATCAGGGCTGGGCACAGATACGCAGTATTTT	CSARSGLGTDTQYF	TRBV20-1	TRBJ2-3	14	few	NA
TGTGCCAGCACCCAAGACAGTGCAACTAATGAAAAACTGTTTTTT	CASTQDSATNEKLFF	TRBV7-2	TRBJ1-4	15	NA	NA
TGCAGTGCACAGACAGGGGGCCTACAAGAGACCCAGTACTTC	CSAQTGGLQETQYF	TRBV20-1	TRBJ2-5	14	few	TRBD1
TGCGCCAGCAGCCAAGGGGACAGGGGTGAAAAACTGTTTTTT	CASSQGDRGEKLFF	TRBV4-3	TRBJ1-4	14	many	TRBD1
TGTGCCAGCAAGAGGGACATCTACAATGAGCAGTTCTTC	CASKRDIYNEQFF	TRBV4-2	TRBJ2-1	13	few	NA
TGCGCCAGCAGCGAGAATGGAGTCCCCTTTTACGAGCAGTACTTC	CASSENGVPFYEQYF	TRBV10-2	TRBJ2-7	15	few	NA
TGTGCCAGCAGTTTCCGGGGAAGGTTTGAAAAACTGTTTTTT	CASSFRGRFEKLFF	TRBV12-3/TRBV12-4	TRBJ1-4	14	NA	NA
TGTGCCAGTATCGATCGATCGGGAACCTATGGCTACACCTTC	CASIDRSGTYGYTF	TRBV19	TRBJ1-2	14	NA	NA
TGTGCCAGCAGCCCCGCCCGACAAGGACGTTACTATGGCTACACCTTC	CASSPARQGRYYGYTF	TRBV7-2	TRBJ1-2	16	few	NA
TGTGCCAGCAGCTTAGTAGCAAATACTGAAGCTTTCTTT	CASSLVANTEAFF	TRBV7-9	TRBJ1-1	13	NA	NA
TGTGCCATCACCCCCGGGCAGAACACTGAAGCTTTCTTT	CAITPGQNTEAFF	TRBV10-3	TRBJ1-1	13	NA	NA
TGTGCCAGCAGACAGGGGGGGCAGGCCCCCAACGAGCAGTACTTC	CASRQGGQAPNEQYF	TRBV6-2/TRBV6-3	TRBJ2-7	15	NA	NA
TGCGCCAGCAGCCCTGAGGGGGGCGGCCAGCCCCAGCATTTT	CASSPEGGGQPQHF	TRBV5-1	TRBJ1-5	14	few	NA
TGCGCCAGCAGCTTCCGCCCCTCAGCGGGGGAATCAGATACGCAGTATTTT	CASSFRPSAGESDTQYF	TRBV4-1	TRBJ2-3	17	NA	TRBD2
TGCAGCGTTGTCAGGGGCGCCGAAGATACGCAGTATTTT	CSVVRGAEDTQYF	TRBV29-1	TRBJ2-3	13	many	NA
TGCAGTGCTAGAGATCCAGGAAGCTCCTACGAGCAGTACTTC	CSARDPGSSYEQYF	TRBV20-1	TRBJ2-7	14	NA	NA
TGCGCCAGCAGCCAAGAGGGGCTAGCGGGGCGGAATGAGCAGTTCTTC	CASSQEGLAGRNEQFF	TRBV4-1	TRBJ2-1	16	NA	TRBD2